This T cell receptor beta chain was observed in a study of T-cell reconstitution after alpha-beta-depleted transplantation in children (dated by TCRdb to 2016 to 2018). A note on the overall study: Using TCR repertoire profiling, the study followed T-cell immune reconstitution in a quantitative way in children after TCRalphabeta/CD19-depleted allogeneic hematopoietic cell transplantation.

The library was generated by PCR. Sequencing was performed on an Illumina HiSeq 2500. To normalize quantification of the TCRbeta repertoire, the TCR libraries were built with molecular barcoding that relied on unique molecular identifiers. TCRdb handled the public reads itself, with Q25 trimming in fastp and clone calling in MiXCR, and kept productive beta chains. Every CDR3 protein is listed once, alongside the most common genes and DNA of its rows. For this sample there are 65,000 to 85,000 distinct CDR3 sequences; approximately 11% appear just once. The ten largest account for 13% of the sample. The sample's treatment or condition label, in plain terms: allogeneic hematopoietic cell transplantation with graft depleted of TCRalphabeta T cells and CD19 B cells. The children who served as transplant recipients had been given grafts of TCRalphabeta/CD19-depleted allogeneic hematopoietic cells. What the work shows at the level of the full study, not this receptor alone: Over subsequent months, a decline in hyperexpanded clone frequencies was noted, and after one year, T-cell counts and TCRbeta diversity were mostly ascribed to newly produced T cells. The apparently early recovery of alphabetaT-cell counts about two months after transplant reportedly depended on only several hundred rapidly expanded clones that came from non-depleted graft cells. The high TCRbeta diversity at day 60 in some patients was ascribed to recipient T cells and intrathymic progenitors that had survived conditioning.

Note on this clonotype: Its antigen is still unknown. No qualities accompany the bases; no much larger clone lies one base away.

The sequence derives from a boy aged 10-17 years with acute myeloid leukemia, due to receive a stem cell transplant. Source: PBMCs, taken before TCRalphabeta/CD19-depleted stem cell transplant.

The CDR3: CASSSRGQSYEQYF. The DNA sequence reads TGTGCCAGCAGCTCTCGAGGACAGAGCTACGAGCAGTACTTC. This receptor chain uses TRBV7-9 and TRBJ2-7; the D gene is possibly TRBD1, with 6 bases matching. According to the germline V gene (reference sequence), CDR1 reads SEHNR and CDR2 reads FQNEAQ. V loses 4 bases, J loses 3 bases, and the germline ends lie 13 bases apart. The CDR3 numbers 14 residues from cysteine through phenylalanine. Solely the CDR3 DNA is kept, with 42 bases framed from the first base.